What follows is one TCR beta chain and its context. This receptor's antigen is unknown. The sample holds no much larger clone one base away, and base qualities are not on file. In Seattle, one collaborating source enrolled patients while the infection was active and tracked those patients longitudinally over the course of disease. The collaborating institutions used their own protocols to collect whole blood in K2EDTA tubes. For TCRbeta analysis, collaborator samples were shipped as frozen whole blood, as isolated PBMCs, or as DNA extracted from either sample type. CDR1 LGHNA and CDR2 YNFKEQ are derived from the germline V gene. The junction shows trimming of 0 bases on V and 2 bases on J, and the gene matches do not reach 8 bases of it. The CDR3 runs 18 amino acids, cysteine and phenylalanine included. Left in the record is the CDR3 DNA by itself, 54 bases read in frame from the first base. These data are taken from a study of blood T cell repertoires in COVID-19 (dated by TCRdb to the early 2020s). Turning to the overall study: Collaborator samples came from the United States, Italy and Spain and covered acute and convalescent phases of COVID-19. The samples were drawn from the first 160 participants of the ongoing ImmuneRACE study and from over a thousand subjects provided by 6 global collaborators. The prospective study material was composed of cDNA or gDNA derived from T cells, B-cell-depleted T cells, or PBMCs. The sample metadata nearly always contained a de-identified subject ID, COVID-19 status, age in years and sex. Subjects who had been exposed to COVID-19, were actively infected with it, or had recovered from it provided the deeply sampled blood TCRbeta repertoires that made up the dataset. The repertoires were released in a freely available public database intended as a resource for research on the immune response to SARS-CoV-2. Where HLA class I and class II types were available, the types were taken from metadata supplied by the sample provider, not from assay-based typing. What the authors observed across the whole study: How much clinical and demographic metadata was included differed by source and by participant, and the metadata was provided uncurated.

The immunoSEQ Assay, a bias-controlled multiplex PCR, was used to amplify TCRbeta CDR3 regions from genomic DNA. In the original analysis: The number of nucleated cells in each sample was estimated by amplification of reference gene primers within the assay. To quantify the absolute abundance of each unique TCRbeta CDR3 rearrangement, sequence reads were collapsed and filtered. Productive Simpson clonality was computed per sample as the square root of Simpson's diversity index over productive rearrangements. As stored in TCRdb, this immuneACCESS dataset retains in-frame rearrangements with V and J assigned. A fraction of the clones does not appear; measured against another copy, unresolved V genes explain less than half of the discrepancy, and the remainder lacks a known reason. V and J calls plus clone size are reproduced from that table; the DNA served to infer D and trimming. Counted in this sample were about 340,000 clones; 65% to 90% of them appeared once. The top ten clones comprise around 7.5% of the sample.

The rearrangement combines TRBV4-2 with TRBJ2-3; 10 junctional bases match TRBD2. This receptor was taken from a woman in her sixties with COVID-19, enrolled during active disease. The specimen sequenced was peripheral blood. The bases are TGTGCCAGCAGCCAAGAAAGGGGGCTAGCGGGGGTCACAGATACGCAGTATTTT. Protein translation: CASSQERGLAGVTDTQYF.